Sequencing of this T cell receptor (beta chain) was carried out in a study of T cell repertoires in ileal Crohn's disease. Background on the study: About half of patients got postoperative therapy: roughly 12 thiopurines, some 19 anti-TNF.

V was clipped by 3 bases and J by 6 bases; unmatched bases: 10. The CDR3 has 14 amino acids. Per germline, CDR1 GTSNPN and CDR2 SVGIG (reference sequence). Adults with ileal or ileocolonic Crohn's disease and an indication for resection were eligible. Per sample, 500 to 650 nanograms of biopsy DNA were TCRB immunosequenced. Assay: immunoSEQ multiplex PCR; the TCRdb copy retains only in-frame clones and omits some. This table has 30,000 to 35,000 clones, about 82% appearing once. This clone turned up a few times. The sequenced sample consisted of ileal tissue. This rearrangement joins TRBV30 to TRBJ2-7; 8 bases agree with TRBD1. The origin of this receptor is an adult with Crohn's disease. The CDR3 DNA reads TGTGCCTGGAGCCAATACAGGGGGGCGGGCGAGCAGTACTTC. Translating it yields CAWSQYRGAGEQYF.